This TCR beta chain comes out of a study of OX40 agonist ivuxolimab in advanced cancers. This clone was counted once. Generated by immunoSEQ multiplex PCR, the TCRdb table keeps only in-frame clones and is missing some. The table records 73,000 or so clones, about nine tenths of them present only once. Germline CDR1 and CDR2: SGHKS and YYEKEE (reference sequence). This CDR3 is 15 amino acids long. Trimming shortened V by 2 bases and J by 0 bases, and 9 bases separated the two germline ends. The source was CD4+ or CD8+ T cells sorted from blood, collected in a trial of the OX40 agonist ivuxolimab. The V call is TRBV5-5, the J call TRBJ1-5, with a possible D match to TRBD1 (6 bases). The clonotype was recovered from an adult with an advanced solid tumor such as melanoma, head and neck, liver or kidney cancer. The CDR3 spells CASSLTQGSNQPQHF. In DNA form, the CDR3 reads TGTGCCAGCAGCTTAACACAGGGTAGCAATCAGCCCCAGCATTTT.